Sequencing of this TCR beta chain was carried out in a study of cytomegalovirus exposure and HLA in healthy donors. Note on this clone: What it binds is unknown.

Here immunoSEQ multiplex PCR was the method, and the copy in TCRdb shows in-frame clones only, minus some. This sample has 65,000 to 75,000 clones; around 94% occur once, and the top ten carry 3.2%. The length of the CDR3 is 14 residues. The V gene lost 1 base and the J gene lost 3 bases, with 4 bases spanning the gap. The germline V gene encodes CDR1 LGHNA and CDR2 YNFKEQ. Study-wide points: TCR clusters originating in the first cohort tended to co-occur in the roughly 120 validation repertoires, according to a later analysis. The listing of some 170 TCR beta chains classed them as cytomegalovirus-associated. Rare TCR sequences dominated, though some public TCRs recurred in many donors. A classifier reportedly called cytomegalovirus status with high sensitivity and specificity.

The receptor was derived from a young woman in good health and CMV-seropositive. The sample taken for sequencing was PBMCs. This chain uses TRBV4-2 with TRBJ1-6, with unresolved D. CDR3 residues: CASSQGLYNSPLHF. As DNA, the CDR3 is TGTGCCAGCAGCCAAGGACTCTATAATTCACCCCTCCACTTT.